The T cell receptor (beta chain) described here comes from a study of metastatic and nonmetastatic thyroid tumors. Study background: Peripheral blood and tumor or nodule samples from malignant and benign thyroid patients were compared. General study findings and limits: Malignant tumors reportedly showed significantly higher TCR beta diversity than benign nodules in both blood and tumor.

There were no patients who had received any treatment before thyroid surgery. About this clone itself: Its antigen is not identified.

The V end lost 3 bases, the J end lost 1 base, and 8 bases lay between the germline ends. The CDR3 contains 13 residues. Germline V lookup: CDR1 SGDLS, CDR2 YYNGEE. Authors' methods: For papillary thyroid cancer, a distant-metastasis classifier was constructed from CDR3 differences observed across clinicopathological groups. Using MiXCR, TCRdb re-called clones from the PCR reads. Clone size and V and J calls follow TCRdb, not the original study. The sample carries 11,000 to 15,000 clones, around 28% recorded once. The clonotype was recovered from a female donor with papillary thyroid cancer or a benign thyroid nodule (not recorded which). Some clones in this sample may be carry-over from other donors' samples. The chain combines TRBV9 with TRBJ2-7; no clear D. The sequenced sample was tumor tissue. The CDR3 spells CASSEDPSYEQYF. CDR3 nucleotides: TGTGCCAGCAGCGAGGACCCTTCCTACGAGCAGTACTTC.